This is a list of T cell receptor beta chains from one sample in a study of blood T cell repertoires in COVID-19. Sequencing was performed with immunoSEQ multiplex PCR; in TCRdb, only in-frame clones are kept and a portion is missing. The sample includes around 170,000 clones, roughly nine tenths of them seen just once. Sequenced material: peripheral blood. These receptors all stem from a woman between 65 and 79 years old with acute or convalescent COVID-19. CDR3s include the opening cysteine and the closing phenylalanine or tryptophan. D genes are given only for firm matches. Not all rows give a size; the values are once, few, many and, for expanded clones, a class.

j_gene: TRBJ1-5; d_gene: -; abundance: -; v_gene: TRBV19; CDR3aa: CASSASYLISNQPQHF; CDR3nt: TGTGCCAGTAGTGCTTCCTACTTAATAAGCAATCAGCCCCAGCATTTT
j_gene: TRBJ1-6; d_gene: -; abundance: -; v_gene: TRBV5-5; CDR3aa: CASSPEGGGNSLPLHF; CDR3nt: TGTGCCAGCAGCCCCGAGGGAGGGGGTAATAGTTTGCCCCTCCACTTT
j_gene: TRBJ2-7; d_gene: TRBD2; abundance: -; v_gene: TRBV4-1; CDR3aa: CASSQGASGQLYEQYF; CDR3nt: TGCGCCAGCAGCCAGGGGGCTAGCGGGCAACTCTACGAGCAGTACTTC
j_gene: TRBJ1-1; d_gene: -; abundance: once; v_gene: TRBV10-3; CDR3aa: CAISESRGTEAFF; CDR3nt: TGTGCCATCAGTGAGTCGCGGGGGACTGAAGCTTTCTTT
j_gene: TRBJ1-5; d_gene: TRBD1; abundance: -; v_gene: TRBV5-1; CDR3aa: CASSTEPGQGNQPQHF; CDR3nt: TGCGCCAGCAGCACGGAGCCGGGACAGGGGAATCAGCCCCAGCATTTT
j_gene: TRBJ1-5; d_gene: TRBD1; abundance: -; v_gene: TRBV19; CDR3aa: CASSMGQVLNQPQHF; CDR3nt: TGTGCCAGTAGTATGGGACAGGTTCTTAATCAGCCCCAGCATTTT
j_gene: TRBJ1-2; d_gene: -; abundance: few; v_gene: TRBV6-5; CDR3aa: CASYSHRVGYTF; CDR3nt: TGTGCCAGCTATTCCCACAGGGTTGGCTACACCTTC
j_gene: TRBJ2-5; d_gene: -; abundance: -; v_gene: TRBV27; CDR3aa: CASSLSGTLGPQETQYF; CDR3nt: TGTGCCAGCAGTTTATCGGGCACCCTGGGCCCCCAAGAGACCCAGTACTTC
j_gene: TRBJ1-2; d_gene: -; abundance: -; v_gene: TRBV10-2; CDR3aa: CASSESRVEGYTF; CDR3nt: TGCGCCAGCAGTGAGTCGAGGGTGGAGGGCTACACCTTC
j_gene: TRBJ2-5; d_gene: TRBD1; abundance: -; v_gene: TRBV16; CDR3aa: CASSRYAGGEKTQYF; CDR3nt: TGTGCCAGCAGCCGATACGCAGGGGGCGAGAAGACCCAGTACTTC
j_gene: TRBJ1-1; d_gene: -; abundance: -; v_gene: TRBV27; CDR3aa: CASRKLTGGNTEAFF; CDR3nt: TGTGCCAGCAGGAAACTGACGGGTGGGAACACTGAAGCTTTCTTT
j_gene: TRBJ1-3; d_gene: -; abundance: -; v_gene: TRBV3-1/TRBV3-2; CDR3aa: CASSETGESGNTIYF; CDR3nt: TGTGCCAGCAGCGAAACGGGGGAGTCCGGAAACACCATATATTTT
j_gene: TRBJ1-2; d_gene: TRBD1; abundance: -; v_gene: TRBV7-2; CDR3aa: CASSLIPGGGKEGGYTF; CDR3nt: TGTGCCAGCAGCTTAATTCCAGGGGGCGGAAAGGAGGGCGGCTACACCTTC
j_gene: TRBJ1-1; d_gene: -; abundance: -; v_gene: TRBV3-1/TRBV3-2; CDR3aa: CASSQRGSAEAFF; CDR3nt: TGTGCCAGCAGCCAAAGAGGGAGCGCTGAAGCTTTCTTT
j_gene: TRBJ1-2; d_gene: -; abundance: -; v_gene: TRBV6-5; CDR3aa: CASSPDSVYGYTF; CDR3nt: TGTGCCAGCAGTCCGGACAGCGTATATGGCTACACCTTC
j_gene: TRBJ1-1; d_gene: -; abundance: few; v_gene: TRBV5-1; CDR3aa: CASRAGWGNTEAFF; CDR3nt: TGCGCCAGCAGAGCGGGGTGGGGAAACACTGAAGCTTTCTTT
j_gene: TRBJ2-2; d_gene: -; abundance: -; v_gene: TRBV5-8; CDR3aa: CASSSGHPNTGELFF; CDR3nt: TGTGCCAGCAGCTCGGGACACCCGAACACCGGGGAGCTGTTTTTT
j_gene: TRBJ1-4; d_gene: -; abundance: -; v_gene: TRBV4-3; CDR3aa: CASSQDRFSNRVDEKLFF; CDR3nt: TGCGCCAGCAGCCAAGATAGATTCTCGAACAGGGTCGATGAAAAACTGTTTTTT
j_gene: TRBJ2-1; d_gene: TRBD2; abundance: -; v_gene: TRBV4-1; CDR3aa: CASSQGPGSGDYNEQFF; CDR3nt: TGCGCCAGCAGCCAGGGGCCGGGTAGCGGGGACTACAATGAGCAGTTCTTC
j_gene: TRBJ2-7; d_gene: -; abundance: -; v_gene: TRBV5-6; CDR3aa: CASSFQSEEQYF; CDR3nt: TGTGCCAGCAGCTTCCAATCAGAAGAGCAGTACTTC
j_gene: TRBJ1-2; d_gene: TRBD1; abundance: once; v_gene: TRBV7-2; CDR3aa: CASSAGQGALFGYTF; CDR3nt: TGTGCCAGCAGCGCCGGACAGGGCGCCCTATTTGGCTACACCTTC
j_gene: TRBJ1-4; d_gene: TRBD1; abundance: -; v_gene: TRBV10-3; CDR3aa: CAISSTGGGEKLFF; CDR3nt: TGTGCCATCAGTTCGACAGGGGGCGGTGAAAAACTGTTTTTT
j_gene: TRBJ2-1; d_gene: -; abundance: -; v_gene: TRBV5-1; CDR3aa: CASSLASQVGNEQFF; CDR3nt: TGCGCCAGCAGCTTGGCGTCGCAGGTGGGCAATGAGCAGTTCTTC
j_gene: TRBJ1-2; d_gene: TRBD1; abundance: -; v_gene: TRBV6-5; CDR3aa: CASSYGGTGQGYTF; CDR3nt: TGTGCCAGCAGTTACGGCGGGACAGGGCAAGGCTACACCTTC
j_gene: TRBJ2-1; d_gene: TRBD2; abundance: -; v_gene: TRBV7-2; CDR3aa: CASSLVWTSGRNEQFF; CDR3nt: TGTGCCAGCAGCTTAGTCTGGACTAGCGGGAGGAATGAGCAGTTCTTC
j_gene: TRBJ2-2; d_gene: TRBD1; abundance: -; v_gene: TRBV27; CDR3aa: CASSLRWTGRTGELFF; CDR3nt: TGTGCCAGCAGTTTAAGATGGACAGGGCGCACCGGGGAGCTGTTTTTT
j_gene: TRBJ2-1; d_gene: -; abundance: -; v_gene: TRBV6-2/TRBV6-3; CDR3aa: CASSPSRTWSEQFF; CDR3nt: TGTGCCAGCAGCCCCTCTAGAACATGGAGTGAGCAGTTCTTC
j_gene: TRBJ2-3; d_gene: TRBD2; abundance: -; v_gene: TRBV7-2; CDR3aa: CASSFGSRGSTDTQYF; CDR3nt: TGTGCCAGCAGCTTTGGATCGCGGGGGAGCACAGATACGCAGTATTTT
j_gene: TRBJ2-3; d_gene: TRBD2; abundance: -; v_gene: TRBV6-2/TRBV6-3; CDR3aa: CASSYTTSTYTQYF; CDR3nt: TGTGCCAGCAGTTACACGACTAGCACCTATACGCAGTATTTT
j_gene: TRBJ1-4; d_gene: TRBD1; abundance: -; v_gene: TRBV2; CDR3aa: CASSGRQGGEKLFF; CDR3nt: TGTGCCAGCAGTGGAAGACAGGGAGGTGAAAAACTGTTTTTT
j_gene: TRBJ2-2; d_gene: TRBD2; abundance: -; v_gene: TRBV19; CDR3aa: CASSRTSGPAGTGELFF; CDR3nt: TGTGCCAGTAGTAGGACTAGCGGGCCAGCGGGGACCGGGGAGCTGTTTTTT
j_gene: TRBJ2-1; d_gene: TRBD1; abundance: -; v_gene: TRBV9; CDR3aa: CASSPHTMGQGALNRHNEQFF; CDR3nt: TGTGCCAGCAGCCCCCATACGATGGGACAGGGGGCACTTAACCGACATAATGAGCAGTTCTTC
j_gene: TRBJ2-7; d_gene: -; abundance: -; v_gene: TRBV7-2; CDR3aa: CASSLEPGREQYF; CDR3nt: TGTGCCAGCAGCTTAGAACCCGGTCGCGAGCAGTACTTC
j_gene: TRBJ2-5; d_gene: -; abundance: -; v_gene: TRBV19; CDR3aa: CASSIGWRGRTNPQETQYF; CDR3nt: TGTGCCAGTAGTATAGGGTGGAGGGGTAGAACCAATCCCCAAGAGACCCAGTACTTC
j_gene: TRBJ2-5; d_gene: TRBD1; abundance: once; v_gene: TRBV28; CDR3aa: CASSSDRGYETQYF; CDR3nt: TGTGCCAGCAGTTCTGACAGGGGGTACGAGACCCAGTACTTC
j_gene: TRBJ1-2; d_gene: TRBD1; abundance: once; v_gene: TRBV7-9; CDR3aa: CASSMGQGNGYTF; CDR3nt: TGTGCCAGCAGCATGGGACAGGGGAACGGCTACACCTTC
j_gene: TRBJ2-1; d_gene: TRBD1; abundance: -; v_gene: TRBV7-2; CDR3aa: CASSPGSGTGRYNEQFF; CDR3nt: TGTGCCAGCAGCCCAGGGTCCGGGACAGGGCGCTACAATGAGCAGTTCTTC
j_gene: TRBJ1-2; d_gene: -; abundance: -; v_gene: TRBV4-3; CDR3aa: CASSQDLGLRGGYTF; CDR3nt: TGCGCCAGCAGCCAAGACCTGGGACTCCGCGGCGGCTACACCTTC
j_gene: TRBJ1-1; d_gene: -; abundance: -; v_gene: TRBV5-1; CDR3aa: CASSPRTQDTEAFF; CDR3nt: TGCGCCAGCAGCCCGAGGACTCAAGACACTGAAGCTTTCTTT